The 32 T cell receptor beta chains below were found in one sample sequenced in a study of shared clonotypes between healthy human individuals (dated by TCRdb to the early 2020s). The method behind the library was the immunoSEQ multiplex PCR assay. In TCRdb, the immuneACCESS table is reduced to in-frame sequences with V and J assigned. These tables do not hold every clone; where another copy was compared, an unresolved V gene accounts for under half, and the others remain unexplained. This sample holds 180,000 or so clones; roughly 91% were observed only once. The ten top clones hold 0.067% of the sample. Sequencing used naive CD4+ T cells sorted from blood. Reading the label with the study, this specimen's cell subset or site is: CD45RA+ positively selected. The source is a woman in her 30s in good health.

In this sample, this clone turned up once. The V call is TRBV5-1, the J call TRBJ1-1, with D hard to call. V was trimmed by 2 bases and J by 1 base, leaving 6 bases between them. The length of the CDR3 is 13 residues. Germline V gene data show CDR1 as SGHRS and CDR2 as YFSETQ. In nucleotides, the CDR3 is TGCGCCAGCAGCTTCGGTGGGAACACTGAAGCTTTCTTT. Its translation is CASSFGGNTEAFF.

The chain combines TRBV5-1 with TRBJ2-2, with 9 bases matching TRBD1. The CDR3 has 16 amino acids. Germline CDR1 and CDR2: SGHRS and YFSETQ. Trimming cost V 4 bases and J 1 base; bases outside gene matches: 5. In DNA form, the CDR3 reads TGCGCCAGCAGCCGAGCGGGACAGGGGAACACCGGGGAGCTGTTTTTT. Protein: CASSRAGQGNTGELFF. The full variable domain, in which reference TRBV5-1 and TRBJ2-2 provide the parts outside the CDR3, is KAGVTQTPRYLIKTRGQQVTLSCSPISGHRSVSWYQQTPGQGLQFLFEYFSETQRNKGNFPGRFSGRQFSNSRSEMNVSTLELGDSALYLCASSRAGQGNTGELFFGEGSRLTVL.

The chain joins TRBV19 to TRBJ2-7; D possibly uses TRBD1 or TRBD2 (6 bases each). This CDR3 is built from 16 residues. The V gene lost 4 bases and the J gene lost 0 bases, with 16 bases spanning the gap. CDR1 and CDR2 (germline): LNHDA, SQIVND (reference sequence). CDR3 amino acids: CASSTLGGTFSYEQYF. Here the CDR3 DNA reads TGTGCCAGTAGTACCTTAGGGGGGACATTCTCCTACGAGCAGTACTTC.

This clone was recorded once. This chain connects TRBV7-8 to TRBJ1-1; D remains unclear. V was cut by 1 base and J by 4 bases, with 10 bases left in between. Germline lookup yields CDR1 SGHVS and CDR2 FQNEAQ. The CDR3 loop spans 14 amino acids. CDR3 in DNA: TGTGCCAGCAGCTTAGGCAGTGGTGTCACTGAAGCTTTCTTT. Residues: CASSLGSGVTEAFF.

The chain employs TRBV5-4 and TRBJ2-2; TRBD2 aligns across 7 bases. Germline V gene sequence: CDR1 SGHNT, CDR2 YYREEE (reference sequence). CDR3 length: 13 amino acids. Germline trimming cut 3 bases from V and 9 bases from J; bases unmatched to any gene: 5. The CDR3 loop reads CASSSGGYRELFF. The DNA for the CDR3 is TGTGCCAGCAGCTCGGGGGGTTACCGGGAGCTGTTTTTT.

The chain combines TRBV5-1 with TRBJ2-2, with D perhaps matching TRBD2 (6 bases). CDR1 is SGHRS and CDR2 is YFSETQ in the germline V gene. The CDR3 runs to 15 residues. V was shortened by 0 bases and J by 5 bases, with 11 bases between the two germline ends. The CDR3 spells CASSLAVAATGELFF. CDR3 DNA sequence: TGCGCCAGCAGCTTGGCTGTAGCGGCGACCGGGGAGCTGTTTTTT.

This chain links TRBV20-1 with TRBJ2-7, with 8 bases identical to TRBD1. V lost 5 bases to trimming and J lost 6 bases; unmatched junction nucleotides: 3. CDR1 DFQATT and CDR2 SNEGSKA come from the germline V gene (reference sequence). The CDR3 sequence is 11 residues long. As DNA, the CDR3 is TGCAGTGCTGCAGGGGGCGCCGAGCAGTACTTC. This sequence encodes CSAAGGAEQYF.

Only one count was recorded for this clone. The genes are TRBV27 and TRBJ2-7; D is undetermined. The CDR3 length is 12 residues. CDR1 is MNHEY, CDR2 SMNVEV, per germline (reference sequence). The V gene lost 9 bases and the J gene lost 5 bases, with 14 bases spanning the gap. CDR3 sequence reads: CASSERANEQYF. The CDR3 coding sequence is TGTGCCAGTTCCGAACGGGCTAACGAGCAGTACTTC.

This chain connects TRBV10-1 to TRBJ2-7; TRBD1 might be the D (6 bases). Germline V gene lookup returns CDR1 WNHNN and CDR2 SYGVQD (reference sequence). The germline V and J ends were trimmed by 4 bases and 6 bases, with 16 bases remaining between them. The CDR3 consists of 14 residues. The DNA of the CDR3 is TGCGCCAGCAGTGGCTCAGGGGCCCCCTCCGAGCAGTACTTC. This encodes CASSGSGAPSEQYF.

CDR3 sequence (DNA): TGCAGCGGGGGAGAGAATACCTACGAGCAGTACTTC. It yields the protein CSGGENTYEQYF. This chain joins TRBV29-1 and TRBJ2-7; D might be TRBD2 (5 bases). Germline V gene sequence: CDR1 SQVTM, CDR2 ANQGSEA. The CDR3 has 12 amino acids. V was clipped by 7 bases and J by 2 bases, with 12 bases between them.

This chain joins TRBV28 and TRBJ2-7; 7 nucleotides line up with TRBD2. V shed 3 bases and J 0 bases; nucleotides not matched to a gene: 11. CDR3 length equals 17 residues. CDR1 is MDHEN, CDR2 SYDVKM, per germline. The CDR3 protein is CASSLSGTYYFSYEQYF. CDR3 sequence (DNA): TGTGCCAGCAGTTTGAGCGGGACGTACTATTTCTCCTACGAGCAGTACTTC.

The chain has TRBV28 and TRBJ1-2; D may be TRBD1 (6 bases). CDR1 is MDHEN, CDR2 SYDVKM, per germline. The V and J ends lost 2 bases and 8 bases respectively, with 12 bases between them. This CDR3 has 13 residues. CDR3 coding DNA: TGTGCCAGCAGTTTAAGCGCAGGGGAAGGCTACACCTTC. It codes for CASSLSAGEGYTF.

The rearrangement links TRBV4-1 to TRBJ2-7; TRBD1 matches at 7 bases. CDR1 is MGHRA, CDR2 YSYEKL, per germline. The V segment lost 1 base and the J segment 3 bases; nucleotides outside the gene matches: 12. The CDR3 length is 17 residues. The CDR3 DNA is TGCGCCAGCAGCCAAGCCCGAAACCTCGGGACAGTCTACGAGCAGTACTTC. It codes for CASSQARNLGTVYEQYF.

V is TRBV5-1 and J is TRBJ2-3; TRBD2 aligns across 9 bases. Germline V lookup: CDR1 SGHRS, CDR2 YFSETQ. This CDR3 region has 13 residues. V was pared by 10 bases and J by 1 base, with 4 bases of the junction left unmatched. CDR3 sequence reads: CAWAGGGTDTQYF. CDR3 DNA sequence: TGCGCCTGGGCGGGAGGGGGCACAGATACGCAGTATTTT.

The V gene is TRBV28, the J gene TRBJ1-2; D is unresolved. This CDR3 comprises 13 residues. V was trimmed by 2 bases and J by 5 bases, leaving 9 bases between them. CDR1 and CDR2 from the germline V gene are MDHEN and SYDVKM. CDR3 loop: CASSLRGGYGYTF. As DNA, the CDR3 is TGTGCCAGCAGTTTACGGGGAGGTTATGGCTACACCTTC.

The V and J genes are TRBV9 and TRBJ1-5; unclear D gene. CDR3 size: 15 residues. The germline V gene encodes CDR1 SGDLS and CDR2 YYNGEE. V gave up 0 bases and J gave up 0 bases, with 7 bases separating them. CDR3: CASSVGDYSNQPQHF. CDR3 nucleotides: TGTGCCAGCAGCGTAGGGGATTATAGCAATCAGCCCCAGCATTTT.

The rearrangement joins TRBV4-2 to TRBJ2-3, with D perhaps matching TRBD2 (6 bases). The CDR3 covers 16 residues. V was trimmed by 4 bases and J by 4 bases, leaving 18 bases between them. Germline CDR1 is LGHNA and CDR2 is YNFKEQ. CDR3: CASSPLSSEGPDTQYF. The CDR3, as DNA: TGTGCCAGCAGCCCTCTCTCTAGCGAAGGACCAGATACGCAGTATTTT.

This clone was seen a single time. This CDR3 is CASSLGGTPNSGNTIYF. DNA for the CDR3: TGCGCCAGCAGCCTCGGAGGAACCCCGAATTCTGGAAACACCATATATTTT. The rearrangement links TRBV5-1 to TRBJ1-3; no reliable D call. Trimming left V 4 bases short and J 1 base short, with 18 bases between. The germline V gene encodes CDR1 SGHRS and CDR2 YFSETQ. This CDR3 spans 17 amino acids.

The chain employs TRBV7-2 and TRBJ2-7; 10 bases are a match to TRBD2. The V gene end was trimmed by 2 bases and the J gene end by 4 bases; junction bases not matched to a gene: 5. The CDR3 consists of 15 residues. The germline CDR1 and CDR2 sequences are SGHTA and FQGNSA. This CDR3 is CASSLISSGSYEQYF. The CDR3 DNA follows: TGTGCCAGCAGCTTAATATCTAGCGGGAGTTACGAGCAGTACTTC.

V usage is TRBV28 and J usage is TRBJ2-7; D is undetermined. The V gene's germline CDR1 is MDHEN and CDR2 SYDVKM. The CDR3 totals 13 residues. With 8 bases removed from V and 0 bases from J, the gap between germline ends came to 11 bases. The CDR3 nucleotides are TGTGCCAGCTCTCAGGAACCCTCCTACGAGCAGTACTTC. Translation: CASSQEPSYEQYF. The variable domain in full, completed from reference TRBV28 and TRBJ2-7, reads DVKVTQSSRYLVKRTGEKVFLECVQDMDHENMFWYRQDPGLGLRLIYFSYDVKMKEKGDIPEGYSVSREKKERFSLILESASTNQTSMYLCASSQEPSYEQYFGPGTRLTVT.

J is TRBJ2-3 and V is TRBV11-3; 7 positions match TRBD1. The V gene end was trimmed by 5 bases and the J gene end by 0 bases; junction bases not matched to a gene: 5. CDR3 length: 15 amino acids. Germline CDR1 and CDR2: SGHNT and YENEEA. CDR3 nucleotide sequence: TGTGCCAGCAGCAAGGGACAGTCGAGCACAGATACGCAGTATTTT. Translating gives CASSKGQSSTDTQYF.

The chain joins TRBV5-5 to TRBJ2-1; no definite D call. Germline V lookup: CDR1 SGHKS, CDR2 YYEKEE (reference sequence). This CDR3 has 14 amino acids. V lost 2 bases to trimming and J lost 5 bases, with 11 bases between them. The CDR3 DNA reads TGTGCCAGCAGCTTTCAGGTCCCGCACAATGAGCAGTTCTTC. It translates to CASSFQVPHNEQFF.

The gene calls are TRBV11-2 and TRBJ1-4, with 7 bases matching TRBD1. This CDR3 is 14 amino acids long. The V gene's germline CDR1 is SGHAT and CDR2 FQNNGV. With V trimmed by 4 bases and J by 2 bases, 1 base remained unmatched. The CDR3 loop reads CASSYRGTNEKLFF. Here the CDR3 DNA reads TGTGCCAGCAGCTACAGGGGTACTAATGAAAAACTGTTTTTT.

The V gene is TRBV6-1, the J gene TRBJ1-5; D not certain. Trimming stripped 6 bases from V and 6 bases from J, with 6 bases between. CDR1 and CDR2 (germline): MNHNS, SASEGT. The CDR3 totals 11 residues. CDR3 region: CASRMGQPQHF. CDR3 coding DNA: TGTGCCAGCAGAATGGGTCAGCCCCAGCATTTT.

This chain joins TRBV6-5 and TRBJ2-7, with a weak D call TRBD2 (5 bases). Germline V gene sequence: CDR1 MNHEY, CDR2 SVGAGI. The V end was cut by 8 bases, the J end by 3 bases, with 17 bases between. The CDR3 has 14 residues. CDR3 nucleotides: TGTGCCAGCTCGACTACACTCAAGGACTACGAGCAGTACTTC. Its translation: CASSTTLKDYEQYF.

V is TRBV29-1 and J is TRBJ2-5; perhaps TRBD2 as D (6 bases). The assigned J gene may be wrong: the sequence end matches TRBJ2-7 better. CDR3 length: 13 amino acids. In germline, CDR1 is SQVTM, CDR2 ANQGSEA. The CDR3 reads CSVVTWRDYEQYF. The DNA for the CDR3 is TGCAGCGTGGTAACCTGGAGGGACTACGAGCAGTACTTC.

V gene TRBV7-9 combines with J gene TRBJ2-5; 7 nucleotides agree with TRBD2. The CDR3 runs to 17 residues. CDR1 and CDR2 from the germline V gene are SEHNR and FQNEAQ (reference sequence). After removal of 2 bases from V and 5 bases from J, the junction contained 14 bases not matched to a gene. CDR3 amino acids: CASSLRTPGLQGETQYF. DNA for the CDR3: TGTGCCAGCAGCTTACGTACCCCGGGACTACAAGGGGAGACCCAGTACTTC.

The count of this clone is one. The V gene is TRBV28, the J gene TRBJ1-3; 9 nucleotides line up with TRBD1. Germline V lookup: CDR1 MDHEN, CDR2 SYDVKM. V gave up 2 bases and J gave up 2 bases; unmatched junction bases: 1. CDR3 length: 15 residues. The CDR3 sequence is CASSLGDRAGNTIYF. In DNA form, the CDR3 reads TGTGCCAGCAGTTTAGGGGACAGGGCTGGAAACACCATATATTTT. Full variable domain (rest looked up from reference TRBV28 and TRBJ1-3): DVKVTQSSRYLVKRTGEKVFLECVQDMDHENMFWYRQDPGLGLRLIYFSYDVKMKEKGDIPEGYSVSREKKERFSLILESASTNQTSMYLCASSLGDRAGNTIYFGEGSWLTVV.

As DNA, the CDR3 is TGTGCCAGCAGCCAAAAGATGGACAGGGACGGTCTTGAAGCTTTCTTT. Translation: CASSQKMDRDGLEAFF. V and J are TRBV4-2 and TRBJ1-1; 8 bases fit TRBD1. V lost 2 bases to trimming and J lost 7 bases; unmatched junction nucleotides: 12. Germline V gene lookup returns CDR1 LGHNA and CDR2 YNFKEQ. This CDR3 has 16 residues.

As DNA, the CDR3 is TGTGCCAGCAGTTCTCGACAGGGGGGGACAGATACGCAGTATTTT. This gives the protein CASSSRQGGTDTQYF. V usage is TRBV28 and J usage is TRBJ2-3, with TRBD1 matching over 9 bases. The CDR3 spans 15 residues. Germline V gene sequence: CDR1 MDHEN, CDR2 SYDVKM. After removal of 4 bases from V and 3 bases from J, the junction contained 5 bases not matched to a gene.

This clone has a single count. The CDR3 DNA is TGTGCCAGCAGCCGCGGCGGGACAGGGGGCCTTGGAGAGCAGTACTTC. Its protein is CASSRGGTGGLGEQYF. The chain employs TRBV28 and TRBJ2-7; the match to TRBD1 covers 12 bases. CDR1 MDHEN and CDR2 SYDVKM come from the germline V gene. V trimming: 6 bases; J trimming: 7 bases; junction bases outside the gene matches: 13. The CDR3 contains 16 residues.

The CDR3 DNA reads TGTGCCAGCAGTTTAGGACAGCACACTGAAGCTTTCTTT. Its protein product is CASSLGQHTEAFF. The J gene is TRBJ1-1, the V gene TRBV28; D may be TRBD1 (6 bases). Looked up from germline, CDR1 is MDHEN and CDR2 is SYDVKM. The CDR3 length is 13 residues. Trimming left V 2 bases short and J 3 bases short, with 7 bases between.